These 10 T cell receptor beta chains were sequenced from one sample in a study of OX40 agonist ivuxolimab in advanced cancers. Libraries were prepared by immunoSEQ multiplex PCR; TCRdb keeps only in-frame clonotypes and omits some of them. The data contain approximately 94,000 clones, 75% to 90% of them singletons. The specimen comprised CD4+ or CD8+ T cells sorted from blood, sampled in a trial of the OX40 agonist ivuxolimab. All receptors derive from an adult with an advanced solid tumor such as melanoma, head and neck, liver or kidney cancer.

With regard to this clone: Other DNA sequences of this sample code for an identical CDR3. The gene calls are TRBV7-9 and TRBJ2-5; D is unclear. Germline values: CDR1 SEHNR, CDR2 FQNEAQ (reference sequence). V was cut by 0 bases and J by 5 bases, with 7 bases left in between. The CDR3 totals 13 residues. CDR3 bases: TGTGCCAGCAGCTTAGCGGGCGGCGAGACCCAGTACTTC. It translates to CASSLAGGETQYF.

V is TRBV29-1 and J is TRBJ2-1; possible D gene TRBD1, 6 bases. This CDR3 has 14 residues. Trimming shortened V by 7 bases and J by 1 base, and 14 bases separated the two germline ends. The V gene's germline CDR1 is SQVTM and CDR2 ANQGSEA. The CDR3 sequence is CSALGHLSYNEQFF. In nucleotides, the CDR3 is TGCAGCGCCCTGGGACACCTATCCTACAATGAGCAGTTCTTC.

The genes are TRBV19 and TRBJ2-7; D ambiguous. The CDR3 is made up of 14 amino acids. Germline V gene sequence: CDR1 LNHDA, CDR2 SQIVND (reference sequence). V dropped 3 bases and J dropped 2 bases, with 11 bases sitting between them. CDR3 sequence (DNA): TGTGCCAGTAGTATTCAACACCCAACCTACGAGCAGTACTTC. Its translation: CASSIQHPTYEQYF.

The J gene is TRBJ2-5, the V gene TRBV7-9; D gene ambiguous. The V gene's germline CDR1 is SEHNR and CDR2 FQNEAQ (reference sequence). This CDR3 contains 15 residues. V lost 1 base, J lost 1 base, and 10 bases lay in between. The CDR3 region has the DNA TGTGCCAGCAGCTTAGTCATTGGATTCCAAGAGACCCAGTACTTC. This gives the protein CASSLVIGFQETQYF. The full variable domain, completed using reference TRBV7-9 and TRBJ2-5, is DTGVSQNPRHKITKRGQNVTFRCDPISEHNRLYWYRQTLGQGPEFLTYFQNEAQLEKSRLLSDRFSAERPKGSFSTLEIQRTEQGDSAMYLCASSLVIGFQETQYFGPGTRLLVL.

CDR3 sequence reads: CAVSGAGDAYEQYF. Here the CDR3 DNA reads TGTGCCGTTTCTGGGGCAGGGGATGCCTACGAGCAGTACTTC. The chain is built from TRBV6-5 and TRBJ2-7; a weak D match, TRBD1 (6 bases). V was shortened by 11 bases and J by 2 bases, with 19 bases between the two germline ends. CDR3 length: 14 residues. Germline lookup yields CDR1 MNHEY and CDR2 SVGAGI.

This clone was counted a few times. The chain uses TRBV7-9 and TRBJ1-6, with 9 bases fitting TRBD1. The CDR3 is 15 residues long. Per the germline V gene, CDR1 is SEHNR and CDR2 is FQNEAQ (reference sequence). With V trimmed by 1 base and J by 15 bases, 10 bases remained unmatched. CDR3 bases: TGTGCCAGCAGCTTAGGGGGGACAGGGTTTGAAGTCCTCCACTTT. The encoded protein is CASSLGGTGFEVLHF.

CDR3 protein: CASSRGRQIDEQFF. CDR3 sequence (DNA): TGTGCCAGTAGTAGGGGGCGGCAGATAGATGAGCAGTTCTTC. The chain uses TRBV19 and TRBJ2-1, with a weak D call TRBD1 (6 bases). This CDR3 has 14 residues. Between the trimmed V and J ends, which lost 4 bases and 8 bases, there was a span of 15 bases. CDR1 is LNHDA and CDR2 is SQIVND in the germline V gene (reference sequence).

V and J are TRBV11-1 and TRBJ2-1; D unclear. The germline V gene encodes CDR1 SGHAT and CDR2 FQDESV (reference sequence). The V end was cut by 5 bases, the J end by 0 bases, with 5 bases between. The CDR3 extends over 13 amino acids. CDR3: CASSTRSYNEQFF. CDR3 nucleotides: TGTGCCAGCAGCACCCGCTCCTACAATGAGCAGTTCTTC.

The chain has TRBV2 and TRBJ1-2; no clear D. Trimming pared 6 bases from V and 5 bases from J, leaving 10 bases between. The CDR3 sequence is 12 residues long. The germline gives CDR1 SNHLY, CDR2 FYNNEI. The CDR3 nucleotides read TGTGCCAGCAGGCCGGACGGGTATGGCTACACCTTC. The encoded protein is CASRPDGYGYTF.

The chain recombines TRBV6-1 with TRBJ1-3; 7 positions agree with TRBD1. The CDR3 is 15 residues long. The germline gives CDR1 MNHNS, CDR2 SASEGT. V was clipped by 5 bases and J by 0 bases; unmatched bases: 4. The CDR3 DNA is TGTGCCAGCAGTTTAGGGGGCTACTCTGGAAACACCATATATTTT. Amino acids: CASSLGGYSGNTIYF.